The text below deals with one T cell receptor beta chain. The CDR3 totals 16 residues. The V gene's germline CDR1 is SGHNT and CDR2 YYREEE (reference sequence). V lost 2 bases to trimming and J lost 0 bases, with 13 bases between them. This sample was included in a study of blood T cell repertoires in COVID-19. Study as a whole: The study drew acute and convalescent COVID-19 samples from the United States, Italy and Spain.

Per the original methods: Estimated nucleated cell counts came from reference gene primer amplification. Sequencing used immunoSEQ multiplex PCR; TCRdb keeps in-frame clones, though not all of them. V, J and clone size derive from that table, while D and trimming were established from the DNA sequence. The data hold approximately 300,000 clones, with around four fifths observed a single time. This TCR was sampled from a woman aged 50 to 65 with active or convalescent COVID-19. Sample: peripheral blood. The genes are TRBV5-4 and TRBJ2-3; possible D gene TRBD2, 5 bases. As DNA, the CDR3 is TGTGCCAGCAGCTTCAGCGGAGTTGGGAGCACAGATACGCAGTATTTT. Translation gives CASSFSGVGSTDTQYF.